Presented here are 25 T cell receptor beta chains from one specimen sequenced in a study of cytomegalovirus exposure and HLA in healthy donors. PCR primers comprised 60 Vbeta and 13 Jbeta primers. This table comes from immunoSEQ multiplex PCR, and its TCRdb copy is limited to in-frame clones, with some not included. The table lists about 140,000 clones, approximately 78% of them singletons. Material for sequencing was PBMCs. These receptors all come from a female donor in good health and CMV-seronegative.

CDR3 bases: TGCAGCGTTGAGGGCAGGGGACCCGCAAGAGAATACGAGCAGTACTTC. As protein: CSVEGRGPAREYEQYF. This sequence joins TRBV29-1 and TRBJ2-7, with TRBD1 as a possible D gene (6 bases). The length of the CDR3 is 16 residues. Per germline, CDR1 SQVTM and CDR2 ANQGSEA. V shed 3 bases and J shed 4 bases, with 22 bases lying between them.

This clone was counted once. This chain links TRBV11-2 with TRBJ1-3; 8 bases agree with TRBD1. This CDR3 contains 16 residues. Losses at the gene ends were 0 bases for V and 7 bases for J; bases not matched to a gene: 8. Per the germline V gene, CDR1 is SGHAT and CDR2 is FQNNGV. DNA for the CDR3: TGTGCCAGCAGCTTAGATGCCAGGGGGCTTTCGAACACCATATATTTT. Translated: CASSLDARGLSNTIYF.

The chain employs TRBV19 and TRBJ1-2; a possible D gene is TRBD1 (5 bases). Per the germline V gene, CDR1 is LNHDA and CDR2 is SQIVND (reference sequence). The CDR3 is 15 residues long. V dropped 6 bases and J dropped 2 bases, with 16 bases sitting between them. CDR3 sequence (DNA): TGTGCCAGTAGCGATGGGCGGACAAGAAACTATGGCTACACCTTC. Its protein product is CASSDGRTRNYGYTF.

The V call is TRBV27, the J call TRBJ1-2; perhaps TRBD1 as D (5 bases). The CDR3 sequence is 13 residues long. Germline V gene sequence: CDR1 MNHEY, CDR2 SMNVEV (reference sequence). The ends were cut back, 3 bases at V and 7 bases at J, with 12 bases in the middle. The CDR3 protein is CASSFRGGFGYTF. The CDR3, as DNA: TGTGCCAGCAGTTTTCGGGGGGGATTTGGCTACACCTTC.

J is TRBJ2-3 and V is TRBV28; D gene unclear. Germline CDR1 reads MDHEN; CDR2 reads SYDVKM. V lost 7 bases and J lost 3, with 14 bases in between. The CDR3 runs 14 residues. CDR3 sequence reads: CASKAPTMTDTQYF. CDR3 in DNA: TGTGCCAGCAAGGCTCCCACTATGACAGATACGCAGTATTTT. Variable domain in full (rest from reference TRBV28 and TRBJ2-3): DVKVTQSSRYLVKRTGEKVFLECVQDMDHENMFWYRQDPGLGLRLIYFSYDVKMKEKGDIPEGYSVSREKKERFSLILESASTNQTSMYLCASKAPTMTDTQYFGPGTRLTVL.

Concerning this clone itself: Likely a read error: the CDR3 ends without its conserved phenylalanine or tryptophan. It is unclear where the CDR3 begins or ends on the DNA, so no DNA is shown, and the CDR3 is as TCRdb lists it. This chain uses TRBV28 with TRBJ1-6; the table gives TRBD1 as D, unverified against the DNA. The CDR3 extends over 14 residues, inclusive of both ends. Germline V gene data show CDR1 as MDHEN and CDR2 as SYDVKM. CDR3 protein: CASSLQGEFSPPSI.

The chain carries TRBV7-6 and TRBJ2-1; the match to TRBD2 covers 11 bases. CDR3 length: 20 residues. Germline CDR1 and CDR2: SGHVS and FNYEAQ. V gave up 2 bases and J gave up 5 bases; unmatched junction bases: 17. The CDR3, as DNA: TGTGCCAGCAGCTTAATACCAAGGCTAGCGGGAGGACAAGACCACAATGAGCAGTTCTTC. Its protein product is CASSLIPRLAGGQDHNEQFF. The full variable domain, its missing parts supplied by reference TRBV7-6 and TRBJ2-1, is GAGVSQSPRYKVTKRGQDVALRCDPISGHVSLYWYRQALGQGPEFLTYFNYEAQQDKSGLPNDRFSAERPEGSISTLTIQRTEQRDSAMYRCASSLIPRLAGGQDHNEQFFGPGTRLTVL.

The count of this clone is one. V and J are TRBV10-2 and TRBJ2-3; no clear D. Germline V lookup: CDR1 WSHSY, CDR2 SAAADI. The length of the CDR3 is 10 residues. V lost 10 bases, J lost 7 bases, and 9 bases lay in between. In nucleotides, the CDR3 is TGCGCCACCTTACAAAATACGCAGTATTTT. This codes for CATLQNTQYF.

This clone was observed a few times. The rearrangement uses TRBV29-1 and TRBJ1-1, with D tentatively TRBD1 (5 bases). Germline V gene lookup returns CDR1 SQVTM and CDR2 ANQGSEA. The CDR3 is made up of 14 amino acids. The V end was cut by 1 base, the J end by 8 bases, with 17 bases between. Written as DNA, the CDR3 is TGCAGCGTTGAAGGTTTATTGTCGGGGGGAGAAGCTTTCTTT. It encodes CSVEGLLSGGEAFF.

The V call is TRBV6-1, the J call TRBJ2-5; D perhaps matches TRBD2 (5 bases). Trimming shortened V by 6 bases and J by 2 bases, and 16 bases separated the two germline ends. CDR3 length: 15 amino acids. Looked up from germline, CDR1 is MNHNS and CDR2 is SASEGT. The CDR3 region is CASRAWRAAQETQYF. CDR3 DNA: TGTGCCAGCAGGGCCTGGCGGGCGGCTCAAGAGACCCAGTACTTC.

The sample holds one count of this clone. The J gene is TRBJ2-5, the V gene TRBV7-8; TRBD1 matches 8 bases. Trimming removed 5 bases from V and 5 bases from J; junction bases left unmatched: 13. CDR1 SGHVS and CDR2 FQNEAQ come from the germline V gene. The CDR3 runs to 16 residues. In DNA form, the CDR3 reads TGTGCCAGCAGCCTACTTAGATTACAGGGGGTGGAGACCCAGTACTTC. It specifies CASSLLRLQGVETQYF.

V is TRBV30 and J is TRBJ2-3; no firm D call. Trimming took 3 bases from V and 0 from J, leaving 13 bases between them. The V gene's germline CDR1 is GTSNPN and CDR2 SVGIG (reference sequence). CDR3 length: 15 amino acids. CDR3 sequence (DNA): TGTGCCTGGAGCGTGTTCCTACCTAGCACAGATACGCAGTATTTT. Translating it yields CAWSVFLPSTDTQYF.

The J gene is TRBJ2-3, the V gene TRBV27, with 8 bases matching TRBD1. With 3 bases clipped from V and 2 bases from J, the junction kept 10 bases outside the gene matches. Looked up from germline, CDR1 is MNHEY and CDR2 is SMNVEV (reference sequence). The CDR3 is made up of 17 amino acids. CDR3 nucleotides: TGTGCCAGCAGTTTCCTTACCGGGACAGGACCCACAGATACGCAGTATTTT. This sequence encodes CASSFLTGTGPTDTQYF.

The chain employs TRBV25-1 and TRBJ1-6; D is unclear. There are 13 residues in the CDR3. Trimming shortened V by 6 bases and J by 6 bases, and 9 bases separated the two germline ends. Germline CDR1 reads MGHDK; CDR2 reads SYGVNS. CDR3 bases: TGTGCCAGCAGCGACATGGGTAATTCACCCCTCCACTTT. This sequence encodes CASSDMGNSPLHF. The variable domain in full, completed from reference TRBV25-1 and TRBJ1-6, reads EADIYQTPRYLVIGTGKKITLECSQTMGHDKMYWYQQDPGMELHLIHYSYGVNSTEKGDLSSESTVSRIRTEHFPLTLESARPSHTSQYLCASSDMGNSPLHFGNGTRLTVT.

This chain joins TRBV7-9 and TRBJ2-1; TRBD2 matches 11 bases. V lost 5 bases and J lost 0; bases outside the gene matches: 3. Per germline, CDR1 SEHNR and CDR2 FQNEAQ (reference sequence). The CDR3 spans 16 residues. The CDR3 region is CASSQGTSGSYNEQFF. The DNA for the CDR3 is TGTGCCAGCAGCCAAGGGACTAGCGGCTCCTACAATGAGCAGTTCTTC.

The chain links TRBV19 to TRBJ1-6, with 7 positions matching TRBD1. This CDR3 region has 17 residues. Germline lookup yields CDR1 LNHDA and CDR2 SQIVND (reference sequence). The junction had 12 bases not matched to a gene; V was cut back by 2 bases and J by 8 bases. The CDR3 sequence: CASSINRDSRHYSPLHF. In DNA, the CDR3 is TGTGCCAGTAGTATAAACCGGGACAGCCGTCACTATTCACCCCTCCACTTT.

V is TRBV19 and J is TRBJ2-7; 9 positions agree with TRBD1. From germline, CDR1 is LNHDA and CDR2 SQIVND (reference sequence). V gave up 4 bases and J gave up 0 bases; unmatched junction bases: 4. The CDR3 runs to 15 residues. DNA of the CDR3: TGTGCCAGTAGTAACCGGGACAGGGCCTCCTACGAGCAGTACTTC. Translation gives CASSNRDRASYEQYF.

The CDR3 spells CAARRDFEQYF. CDR3 nucleotide sequence: TGTGCCGCCCGCCGGGACTTCGAGCAGTACTTC. The chain joins TRBV30 to TRBJ2-7; the D gene is possibly TRBD2 (6 bases). CDR3 length: 11 amino acids. The germline V and J ends were trimmed by 8 bases and 6 bases, with 14 bases remaining between them. The germline gives CDR1 GTSNPN, CDR2 SVGIG (reference sequence).

The V gene is TRBV13, the J gene TRBJ2-2, with 7 bases aligning to TRBD1. V lost 2 bases and J lost 5; bases outside the gene matches: 8. CDR1 is PRHDT, CDR2 FYEKMQ, per germline (reference sequence). The CDR3 length is 16 residues. The DNA for the CDR3 is TGTGCCAGCAGCTTAAAACCAGGGGGTTTAACCGGGGAGCTGTTTTTT. Residues: CASSLKPGGLTGELFF.

The chain recombines TRBV5-1 with TRBJ2-7; a weak D match, TRBD1 (6 bases). Germline assignment: CDR1 SGHRS and CDR2 YFSETQ. The CDR3 length is 14 residues. The V and J ends lost 5 bases and 3 bases respectively, with 15 bases between them. DNA for the CDR3: TGCGCCAGCAGGCTTCAACAGGGCCACTACGAGCAGTACTTC. Encoded protein: CASRLQQGHYEQYF.

V is TRBV14 and J is TRBJ1-2; no reliable D call. The V end lost 0 bases, the J end lost 4 bases, and 6 bases lay between the germline ends. Germline V gene lookup returns CDR1 SGHDN and CDR2 FVKESK. CDR3 length: 13 amino acids. CDR3 bases: TGTGCCAGCAGCCAAGACACAGCCTATGGCTACACCTTC. Translating gives CASSQDTAYGYTF.

The rearrangement joins TRBV10-3 to TRBJ2-7; D is unclear. The CDR3 contains 12 residues. V lost 4 bases, J lost 6 bases, and 10 bases lay in between. Germline-derived CDR1 and CDR2 are ENHRY and SYGVKD. The CDR3 reads CAISAGSGEQYF. CDR3 DNA sequence: TGTGCCATCAGTGCTGGGTCGGGCGAGCAGTACTTC.

In DNA, the CDR3 is TGTGCCAGCAGCCCTCTATCGGACAGAATCTACGAGCAGTACTTC. It yields the protein CASSPLSDRIYEQYF. This chain joins TRBV7-6 and TRBJ2-5; weak D call: TRBD1 (6 bases). The J call may be incorrect, as the DNA end agrees better with TRBJ2-7. Looked up from germline, CDR1 is SGHVS and CDR2 is FNYEAQ. The CDR3 has 15 residues.

The chain couples TRBV5-4 to TRBJ2-1; the match to TRBD2 covers 14 bases. CDR1 is SGHNT, CDR2 YYREEE, per germline (reference sequence). The ends lost 4 bases at V and 3 bases at J; junction bases unmatched: 3. The CDR3 runs to 16 residues. The CDR3 reads CASSPGTSGSYNEQFF. The CDR3 region has the DNA TGTGCCAGCAGCCCCGGGACTAGCGGGAGCTACAATGAGCAGTTCTTC.

The genes are TRBV28 and TRBJ1-6, with 7 bases matching TRBD1. CDR1 MDHEN and CDR2 SYDVKM come from the germline V gene. The junction had 3 bases not matched to a gene; V was cut back by 6 bases and J by 7 bases. The CDR3 covers 13 residues. CDR3 residues: CASRRQGNSPLHF. CDR3 coding DNA: TGTGCCAGCAGGAGACAGGGAAATTCACCCCTCCACTTT.